This is a list of T cell receptor beta chains from one sample in a study of OX40 agonist ivuxolimab in advanced cancers. Produced via immunoSEQ multiplex PCR; TCRdb's table is partial and in-frame only. The data contain over 95,000 clones, approximately 90% of them singletons. Material: CD4+ or CD8+ T cells sorted from blood, obtained in a trial of the OX40 agonist ivuxolimab. Receptors originate from an adult with an advanced solid tumor such as melanoma, head and neck, liver or kidney cancer. Both conserved end residues are trimmed from each CDR3. Rows may omit the clone size; those that give it use once, few, many or a size class.

abundance: NA; v_gene: TRBV7-6; j_gene: TRBJ2-1; CDR3aa: ASSSKEGRDYNEQF
abundance: NA; v_gene: TRBV6-6; j_gene: TRBJ2-3; CDR3aa: ASSYSSDTQY
abundance: once; v_gene: TRBV7-6; j_gene: TRBJ2-2; CDR3aa: ASQPAGPGELF
abundance: NA; v_gene: TRBV7-2; j_gene: TRBJ1-1; CDR3aa: ASGRGGIRTEAF
abundance: few; v_gene: TRBV6-4; j_gene: TRBJ1-6; CDR3aa: ASRRSPLH
abundance: NA; v_gene: TRBV25-1; j_gene: TRBJ2-5; CDR3aa: ASSEGLGNQETQY
abundance: NA; v_gene: TRBV7-3; j_gene: TRBJ1-2; CDR3aa: ASSLQENYGYT
abundance: NA; v_gene: TRBV5-1; j_gene: TRBJ2-3; CDR3aa: ASSLMRIGDTQY
abundance: NA; v_gene: TRBV11-2; j_gene: TRBJ1-1; CDR3aa: ASSLNRANTEAF
abundance: NA; v_gene: TRBV7-8; j_gene: TRBJ2-5; CDR3aa: ASSPRRSQETQY
abundance: NA; v_gene: TRBV7-6; j_gene: TRBJ1-6; CDR3aa: ASSLGAVKKSNSPLH